Listed below are T cell receptor beta chains from one sample, sequenced in a study of blood T cell repertoires in COVID-19. Libraries were prepared by immunoSEQ multiplex PCR; TCRdb keeps only in-frame clonotypes and omits some of them. This sample has about 95,000 clones; about 90% occur once, and the top ten carry about 17%. The sample taken for sequencing was peripheral blood. The source of these receptors is a human donor in a cohort sampled during active COVID-19. Each CDR3 is given with its conserved first and last residue. A D gene is named only where the DNA matches it firmly. The size of a clone is reported for some rows only, either as once, few or many, or as a class for expanded clones.

D: .
J: TRBJ2-1
V: TRBV2
size: .
CDR3: CAIRGGYNEQFF
DNA: TGTGCCATCCGAGGGGGCTACAATGAGCAGTTCTTC

D: .
J: TRBJ2-7
V: TRBV29-1
size: .
CDR3: CSVEKGGEQYF
DNA: TGCAGCGTTGAAAAGGGAGGCGAGCAGTACTTC

D: .
J: TRBJ2-1
V: TRBV19
size: .
CDR3: CASSGLAAHSYNEQFF
DNA: TGTGCCAGTAGTGGTCTAGCCGCCCACTCCTACAATGAGCAGTTCTTC

D: .
J: TRBJ1-1
V: TRBV6-5
size: .
CDR3: CASSYSTRVTEAFF
DNA: TGTGCCAGCAGTTACTCGACCAGGGTCACTGAAGCTTTCTTT

D: .
J: TRBJ2-7
V: TRBV18
size: .
CDR3: CASTDTAYEQYF
DNA: TGTGCCAGCACAGACACCGCCTACGAGCAGTACTTC

D: TRBD1
J: TRBJ2-7
V: TRBV19
size: .
CDR3: CASSPDRDEQYF
DNA: TGTGCCAGTAGCCCTGACAGGGACGAGCAGTACTTC

D: TRBD2
J: TRBJ2-1
V: TRBV19
size: .
CDR3: CASSTETSGGARNEQFF
DNA: TGTGCCAGTAGTACAGAGACTAGCGGGGGGGCGCGGAATGAGCAGTTCTTC

D: .
J: TRBJ2-3
V: TRBV25-1
size: .
CDR3: CASSESTVADTQYF
DNA: TGTGCCAGCAGTGAGAGTACAGTAGCAGATACGCAGTATTTT

D: TRBD1
J: TRBJ1-1
V: TRBV3-1/TRBV3-2
size: .
CDR3: CASSQWDRATEAFF
DNA: TGTGCCAGCAGCCAATGGGACAGGGCCACTGAAGCTTTCTTT

D: .
J: TRBJ1-4
V: TRBV9
size: .
CDR3: CASSTVATNEKLFF
DNA: TGTGCCAGCAGCACGGTTGCAACTAATGAAAAACTGTTTTTT

D: .
J: TRBJ1-5
V: TRBV27
size: .
CDR3: CASSFGLGQPQHF
DNA: TGTGCCAGCAGTTTCGGGTTAGGTCAGCCCCAGCATTTT

D: TRBD1
J: TRBJ2-7
V: TRBV28
size: .
CDR3: CASSRPGTGGTYEQYF
DNA: TGTGCCAGCAGTCGTCCCGGGACAGGGGGCACCTACGAGCAGTACTTC

D: .
J: TRBJ2-7
V: TRBV6-4
size: .
CDR3: CASSLEQGYEQYF
DNA: TGTGCCAGCTCCCTGGAACAGGGCTACGAGCAGTACTTC

D: TRBD1
J: TRBJ1-6
V: TRBV20-1
size: .
CDR3: CSASQQGQENSPLHF
DNA: TGCAGTGCTAGTCAGCAGGGACAGGAGAATTCACCCCTCCACTTT

D: TRBD1
J: TRBJ1-6
V: TRBV6-2/TRBV6-3
size: .
CDR3: CASSPSGQGYSPLHF
DNA: TGTGCCAGCAGTCCGTCCGGACAGGGGTATTCACCCCTCCACTTT

D: .
J: TRBJ2-7
V: TRBV2
size: .
CDR3: CASSKSGGYEQYF
DNA: TGTGCCAGCAGTAAGTCAGGGGGGTACGAGCAGTACTTC

D: TRBD1
J: TRBJ1-2
V: TRBV5-1
size: .
CDR3: CASSGNLGQGTYGYTF
DNA: TGCGCCAGCAGCGGGAATTTGGGACAGGGGACCTATGGCTACACCTTC

D: TRBD1
J: TRBJ1-2
V: TRBV5-1
size: once
CDR3: CASSFTTGGEGYTF
DNA: TGCGCCAGCAGCTTTACTACAGGGGGCGAAGGCTACACCTTC

D: TRBD1
J: TRBJ2-1
V: TRBV27
size: .
CDR3: CASSPRTGAYNEQFF
DNA: TGTGCCAGCAGCCCTCGGACAGGGGCCTACAATGAGCAGTTCTTC

D: .
J: TRBJ1-6
V: TRBV30
size: .
CDR3: CAWSSGNNSPLHF
DNA: TGTGCCTGGAGTTCCGGGAACAATTCACCCCTCCACTTT

D: .
J: TRBJ2-5
V: TRBV27
size: once
CDR3: CASSPMRRGRETQYF
DNA: TGTGCCAGCAGTCCGATGCGGCGGGGGCGAGAGACCCAGTACTTC

D: .
J: TRBJ1-5
V: TRBV28
size: .
CDR3: CASSFQGWQPQHF
DNA: TGTGCCAGCAGTTTCCAGGGCTGGCAGCCCCAGCATTTT

D: TRBD1
J: TRBJ1-3
V: TRBV7-2
size: .
CDR3: CASSTSGTGAGNTIYF
DNA: TGTGCCAGCAGCACGTCCGGGACAGGGGCTGGAAACACCATATATTTT

D: .
J: TRBJ2-7
V: TRBV11-3
size: .
CDR3: CASSLDQAGRIIF
DNA: TGTGCCAGCAGCTTAGATCAGGCGGGGCGCATTATCTTC

D: TRBD1
J: TRBJ2-1
V: TRBV18
size: .
CDR3: CASSPAPTGGGEQFF
DNA: TGTGCCAGCTCACCCGCCCCAACAGGGGGTGGTGAGCAGTTCTTC

D: .
J: TRBJ1-4
V: TRBV19
size: few
CDR3: CASSMSVTTNEKLFF
DNA: TGTGCCAGTAGTATGTCGGTTACGACTAATGAAAAACTGTTTTTT

D: .
J: TRBJ1-5
V: TRBV28
size: .
CDR3: CASRSPSAGNQPQHF
DNA: TGTGCCAGCAGGTCCCCTTCGGCGGGCAATCAGCCCCAGCATTTT

D: TRBD1
J: TRBJ1-2
V: TRBV14
size: .
CDR3: CASSPANRGSYTF
DNA: TGTGCCAGCAGCCCGGCGAACAGGGGGAGCTACACCTTC

D: .
J: TRBJ1-1
V: TRBV18
size: .
CDR3: CASSPNSRAEAFF
DNA: TGTGCCAGCTCACCTAACTCGCGCGCTGAAGCTTTCTTT

D: .
J: TRBJ1-4
V: TRBV9
size: .
CDR3: CASSATPATNEKLFF
DNA: TGTGCCAGCAGCGCGACACCTGCAACTAATGAAAAACTGTTTTTT